This T cell receptor (beta chain) comes out of a study of a mutant IDH1 vaccine in newly diagnosed glioma. On the study more broadly: Patients received vaccination from 4-6 weeks after radiotherapy alone, or with temozolomide cycles. Treated patients were roughly 60% male, roughly 40% female, mean age around 40 years.

Regarding this clone: Its antigen is currently unknown.

The CDR3 is made up of 15 amino acids. TCRdb's copy holds only in-frame clones and misses some; the assay was immunoSEQ multiplex PCR. The table lists about 26,000 clones, over 65% of them singletons. Time point here: week 35, safety follow-up. A single vaccine dose contained 300 ug of mutant IDH1 20-mer peptide, and topical imiquimod was used with it. The chain combines TRBV1 with TRBJ2-2; the DNA was not compared with TRBD2, the D call given in the table. TRBV1 is a pseudogene. The sequence derives from a man younger than 45 with glioma. The source material was PBMCs, sampled from a glioma patient whose treatment included an IDH1 peptide vaccine. The DNA for the CDR3 is TGCACCAGCAGCCAAGAGGAGAGGAACACCGGGGAGCTGTTTTTT. Amino acids: CTSSQEERNTGELFF.